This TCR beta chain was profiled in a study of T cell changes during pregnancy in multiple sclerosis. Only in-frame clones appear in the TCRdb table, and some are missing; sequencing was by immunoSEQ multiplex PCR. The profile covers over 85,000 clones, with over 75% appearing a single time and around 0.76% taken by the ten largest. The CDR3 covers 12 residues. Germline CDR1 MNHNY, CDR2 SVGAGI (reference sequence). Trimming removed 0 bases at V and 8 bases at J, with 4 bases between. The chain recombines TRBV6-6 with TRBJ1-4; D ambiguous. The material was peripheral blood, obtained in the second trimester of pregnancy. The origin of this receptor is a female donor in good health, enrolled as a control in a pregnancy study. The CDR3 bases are TGTGCCAGCAGTTACTCGGGCGAAAAACTGTTTTTT. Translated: CASSYSGEKLFF.